This entry is about one TCR beta chain. Its antigen remains undetermined. The input lacks base qualities; no much larger clone sits a single base away. Reading from cysteine to phenylalanine, the CDR3 counts 15 amino acids. The kept DNA is CDR3 alone, 45 bases in frame from the first base. CDR1 and CDR2 are read off the germline V gene (reference sequence) as SSHAT and FNYEAQ. V and J are trimmed by 3 bases and 8 bases, and the gene matches miss 10 bases of the junction. TCR CDR3 regions were amplified from genomic DNA by multiplex PCR using the deep immunoSEQ assay. Extracted genomic DNA from each cell subset was distributed evenly across all wells of several immunoSEQ 96-well plates, and each plate was treated as a replicate. Each replicate PCR for unsorted PBMC received approximately 0.3 ug genomic DNA, equal to about 30,000 T cell genomes. Unsorted PBMC genomic DNA was sequenced across ten immunoSEQ deep assay plates. The purified libraries were quantified using a Qubit 3.0 fluorometer, sized with a Bioanalyzer 2100, and then quantified again using the KAPA Library Quantification kit. Each immunoSEQ 96-well plate was sequenced on its own single-read 150-cycle Illumina NextSeq 550 flow cell. Per the authors' processing: The immunoSEQ output contained only junctional sequences without quality scores, so filtering could not match that applied to full-length reads. Sequences were annotated with PyIR, a Python wrapper for IgBLAST v1.9, and V/J genes and CDR3 were assigned using IMGT germline references. Reads with weak V/J assignments (E-value above 1e-6), missing CDR3, stop codons, out-of-frame junctions, or ambiguous translated residues were removed. V3J clonotypes were defined as sequences sharing the same inferred V gene, J gene, and CDR3 amino acid sequence. Percentage overlap between repertoires was calculated by dividing the number of shared unique clonotypes by the size of the smaller repertoire. Richness of each repertoire was evaluated using RTK rarefaction, the Chao1 estimator, and Recon v2.1 estimates of unobserved clonotypes. TCRdb's version of the immuneACCESS table is confined to in-frame rearrangements and falls short of the full clone set. An unresolved V gene accounts for under half of the shortfall where checked; the remainder is of unknown origin. V and J calls and clone size come straight from that table; D and trimming were deduced from the DNA. The sample table lists about 510,000 clones, over 60% of them with a count of one. The ten top clones hold under 15% of the sample.

The donors were healthy, HIV-negative adults who had no recently reported acute infections or vaccinations. Every donor was a Caucasian adult residing in Nashville, Tennessee, USA. In the unsorted samples, roughly 90 million PBMCs were counted, and genomic DNA was extracted using the QIAamp DNA Blood Mini kit. Blood was collected by leukapheresis, and PBMCs were isolated by Ficoll-Histopaque density gradient centrifugation and then cryopreserved in liquid nitrogen vapor phase. The data are from a study of shared clonotypes between healthy human individuals (dated by TCRdb to between 2020 and 2021). A note on the overall study: A few men and two women, aged 18 to 49 years, made up the cohort. Blood TCR repertoires of five healthy adults were deeply sequenced to estimate repertoire size and the extent of clonotype sharing between individuals. Between about 0.94 and 10 billion PBMCs per donor were obtained by leukapheresis. Different laboratories and diverse techniques were used to prepare libraries and sequence TCR repertoires, to increase sequencing depth and limit assay-specific biases. The study at large found these results: Sampling was restricted to blood, and TCR repertoires in tissues likely differ from the TCR repertoires found in blood. Based on pairwise subsampling, the degree of clonotype sharing among donors was expected to be affected by sequencing depth. Because the study included only a small number of donors, the genetic and exposure-history diversity represented was limited.

The specimen was PBMCs. This TCR came from a woman in her thirties or forties in good health. Some clones in this sample may be carry-over from other donors' samples. The rearrangement joined TRBV7-7 to TRBJ2-1; a stretch of 7 junction bases matches TRBD2. In nucleotide form, the sequence is TGTGCCAGCAGCTTGGGGACTACGGTTGGGGATGAGCAGTTCTTC. Translation gives CASSLGTTVGDEQFF. This CDR3, with the reference TRBV7-7 and TRBJ2-1 proteins standing in past its ends, gives the full variable domain GAGVSQSPRYKVTKRGQDVTLRCDPISSHATLYWYQQALGQGPEFLTYFNYEAQPDKSGLPSDRFSAERPEGSISTLTIQRTEQRDSAMYRCASSLGTTVGDEQFFGPGTRLTVL.